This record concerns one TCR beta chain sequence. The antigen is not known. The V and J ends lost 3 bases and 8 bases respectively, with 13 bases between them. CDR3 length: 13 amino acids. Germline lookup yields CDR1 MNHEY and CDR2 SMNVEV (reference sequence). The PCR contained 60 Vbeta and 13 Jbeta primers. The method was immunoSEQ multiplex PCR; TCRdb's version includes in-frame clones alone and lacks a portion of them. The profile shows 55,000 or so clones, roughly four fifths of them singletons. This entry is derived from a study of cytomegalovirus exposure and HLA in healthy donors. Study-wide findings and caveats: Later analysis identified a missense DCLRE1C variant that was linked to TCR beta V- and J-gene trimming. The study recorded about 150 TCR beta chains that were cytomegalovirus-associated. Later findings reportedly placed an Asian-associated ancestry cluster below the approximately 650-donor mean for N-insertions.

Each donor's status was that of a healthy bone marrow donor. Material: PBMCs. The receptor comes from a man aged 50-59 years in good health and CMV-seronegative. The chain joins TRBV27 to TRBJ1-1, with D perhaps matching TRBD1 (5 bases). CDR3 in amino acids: CASSLWGGREAFF. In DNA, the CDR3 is TGTGCCAGCAGTTTGTGGGGGGGTAGGGAAGCTTTCTTT.